Presented here are 3 T cell receptor beta chains from one specimen sequenced in a study of T cell repertoires and Cas9 in healthy adults. Sequencing was performed with immunoSEQ multiplex PCR; in TCRdb, only in-frame clones are kept and a portion is missing. This repertoire shows about 14,000 clones, 75% to 90% found once; its top ten account for about 1.5%. The sample consisted of Tregs (CD4+, CD25+, CD127-, CD137-, CD154-) from PBMCs; culture status not recorded. The source is a human donor in good health.

V and J are TRBV7-9 and TRBJ1-4; D is unclear. Germline V CDR1 and CDR2: SEHNR, FQNEAQ (reference sequence). CDR3 size: 15 residues. Trimming pared 5 bases from V and 3 bases from J, leaving 13 bases between. The CDR3 DNA reads TGTGCCAGCAGCCCAAGAGCTTCTTCTAATGAAAAACTGTTTTTT. Translation: CASSPRASSNEKLFF.

This chain links TRBV6-1 with TRBJ1-1; D unresolved. Germline lookup yields CDR1 MNHNS and CDR2 SASEGT. The CDR3 has 14 residues. The V and J ends lost 8 bases and 2 bases respectively, with 15 bases between them. In DNA form, the CDR3 reads TGTGCCAGCGGGGAAGGACGGAGAAACACTGAAGCTTTCTTT. Its translation is CASGEGRRNTEAFF.

In this sample, this clone turned up once. The chain has TRBV9 and TRBJ2-1, with 13 bases matching TRBD2. With V trimmed by 4 bases and J by 12 bases, 10 bases remained unmatched. The germline V gene has CDR1 SGDLS and CDR2 YYNGEE. The CDR3 contains 15 residues. The CDR3 spells CASSTSGRGRIGQFF. The CDR3, as DNA: TGTGCCAGCAGCACTAGCGGGAGGGGACGAATCGGGCAGTTCTTC. Drawing the rest from reference TRBV9 and TRBJ2-1, the complete variable domain is DSGVTQTPKHLITATGQRVTLRCSPRSGDLSVYWYQQSLDQGLQFLIQYYNGEERAKGNILERFSAQQFPDLHSELNLSSLELGDSALYFCASSTSGRGRIGQFFGPGTRLTVL.